This T cell receptor (beta chain) derives from a study of blood T cell repertoires in COVID-19. Study context: Both acute and convalescent COVID-19 samples were obtained from the United States, Italy and Spain.

J lost 4 bases, V lost 3 bases, and 1 base had no gene match. From germline, CDR1 is SGHRS and CDR2 YFSETQ. This CDR3 has 13 residues. In the original workflow: Quantification of nucleated cells was approximated via reference gene primer amplification. Generated by immunoSEQ multiplex PCR, the TCRdb table keeps only in-frame clones and is missing some. V, J and clone size were drawn from that table, and D and trimming were deduced from the DNA. Seen here are 15,000 to 20,000 clones, about 85% observed once, and the top ten hold about 7.9%. V usage is TRBV5-1 and J usage is TRBJ2-1, with TRBD1 identical over 7 bases. The sequence derives from a human donor with active COVID-19. The donor label of this sample is uncertain. Sequenced: peripheral blood. Written as DNA, the CDR3 is TGCGCCAGCAGCTGGACAGGATACAATGAGCAGTTCTTC. This translates into CASSWTGYNEQFF.